Below, 14 T cell receptor beta chains from the same sample are listed, as sequenced in a study of T cell responses to AZD1222 COVID-19 vaccine. Method: immunoSEQ multiplex PCR; TCRdb's copy keeps in-frame clones and lacks some. The sample includes about 140,000 clones, around nine tenths of them seen just once. This material consisted of peripheral blood, taken 28 days after the second AZD1222 dose. The receptors shown here come from an adult who received the AZD1222 COVID-19 vaccine.

This clone was counted a few times. This chain connects TRBV28 to TRBJ1-6, with D tentatively TRBD1 (5 bases). This CDR3 has 14 residues. The V and J ends lost 1 base and 11 bases respectively, with 12 bases between them. Germline lookup yields CDR1 MDHEN and CDR2 SYDVKM. CDR3 nucleotide sequence: TGTGCCAGCAGTTTATACCCCAACAGGACACCCCTCCACTTT. Protein sequence: CASSLYPNRTPLHF.

The chain combines TRBV5-4 with TRBJ2-4, with 9 nucleotides matching TRBD2. Germline V gene sequence: CDR1 SGHNT, CDR2 YYREEE (reference sequence). CDR3 size: 16 residues. V shed 4 bases and J 8 bases; nucleotides not matched to a gene: 13. CDR3 sequence: CASSPTGGGARDIQYF. As DNA, the CDR3 is TGTGCCAGCAGCCCCACGGGCGGGGGGGCTAGGGACATTCAGTACTTC. Full variable domain (outside the CDR3, taken from reference TRBV5-4 and TRBJ2-4): ETGVTQSPTHLIKTRGQQVTLRCSSQSGHNTVSWYQQALGQGPQFIFQYYREEENGRGNFPPRFSGLQFPNYSSELNVNALELDDSALYLCASSPTGGGARDIQYFGAGTRLSVL.

This clone was observed once. This chain connects TRBV28 to TRBJ1-1; D uncertain. The CDR3 is made up of 13 amino acids. Germline V gives CDR1 MDHEN, CDR2 SYDVKM. V was trimmed by 6 bases and J by 7 bases, leaving 15 bases between them. The DNA for the CDR3 is TGTGCCAGCAGCCTACCTGGGTACGGTGAAGCTTTCTTT. It encodes CASSLPGYGEAFF.

This rearrangement joins TRBV9 to TRBJ2-6; the match to TRBD2 covers 12 bases. The length of the CDR3 is 19 residues. Germline V gene data show CDR1 as SGDLS and CDR2 as YYNGEE. The V segment lost 4 bases and the J segment 2 bases; nucleotides outside the gene matches: 10. CDR3 nucleotides: TGTGCCAGCAGCTACCCGACTAGCGGGAGTCCGGCTGGGGCCAACGTCCTGACTTTC. It is translated as CASSYPTSGSPAGANVLTF.

J is TRBJ2-2 and V is TRBV7-2, with no clear D. The germline gives CDR1 SGHTA, CDR2 FQGNSA. The CDR3 consists of 13 residues. Deletions cut 6 bases from V and 7 bases from J, with 12 bases between. This chain's CDR3 is CASRTDPVGELFF. CDR3 sequence (DNA): TGTGCCAGCAGAACGGACCCGGTCGGGGAGCTGTTTTTT.

The chain uses TRBV12-3 or TRBV12-4 and TRBJ1-2, with 9 positions matching TRBD1. The CDR3 sequence is 13 residues long. Losses at the gene ends were 6 bases for V and 7 bases for J; bases not matched to a gene: 6. CDR3 nucleotides: TGTGCCAGCAGATCGGGACAGGGAGGTGGCTACACCTTC. Translating it yields CASRSGQGGGYTF.

V and J are TRBV7-9 and TRBJ2-5; D is uncertain. The CDR3 spans 17 residues. Germline V lookup: CDR1 SEHNR, CDR2 FQNEAQ (reference sequence). Trimming shortened V by 0 bases and J by 3 bases, and 17 bases separated the two germline ends. CDR3 sequence reads: CASSLAPLVLGEETQYF. Written as DNA, the CDR3 is TGTGCCAGCAGCTTAGCCCCTCTCGTTTTGGGCGAAGAGACCCAGTACTTC. Supplemented by reference TRBV7-9 and TRBJ2-5, the full variable domain reads DTGVSQNPRHKITKRGQNVTFRCDPISEHNRLYWYRQTLGQGPEFLTYFQNEAQLEKSRLLSDRFSAERPKGSFSTLEIQRTEQGDSAMYLCASSLAPLVLGEETQYFGPGTRLLVL.

V and J are TRBV5-1 and TRBJ2-1, with unresolved D. V was pared by 0 bases and J by 1 base, with 8 bases between. Germline loops: CDR1 SGHRS, CDR2 YFSETQ. The CDR3 loop spans 15 amino acids. The CDR3 sequence is CASSLEGGSYNEQFF. In DNA, the CDR3 is TGCGCCAGCAGCTTGGAGGGCGGATCCTACAATGAGCAGTTCTTC.

This rearrangement joins TRBV2 to TRBJ2-7, with 7 bases matching TRBD1. CDR3 size: 14 residues. Germline-derived CDR1 and CDR2 are SNHLY and FYNNEI. V lost 4 bases, J lost 2 bases, and 5 bases stayed unmatched. The CDR3 sequence is CASSVRGIPYEQYF. The DNA of the CDR3 is TGTGCCAGCAGTGTCAGGGGGATCCCCTACGAGCAGTACTTC. Drawing the rest from reference TRBV2 and TRBJ2-7, the complete variable domain is EPEVTQTPSHQVTQMGQEVILRCVPISNHLYFYWYRQILGQKVEFLVSFYNNEISEKSEIFDDQFSVERPDGSNFTLKIRSTKLEDSAMYFCASSVRGIPYEQYFGPGTRLTVT.

The V and J genes are TRBV12-3 or TRBV12-4 and TRBJ2-7; D is uncertain. The CDR3 sequence is 13 residues long. Trimming shortened V by 8 bases and J by 1 base, and 12 bases separated the two germline ends. The CDR3 loop reads CASSRDTSYEQYF. The CDR3 region has the DNA TGTGCCAGCTCCCGCGACACATCCTACGAGCAGTACTTC.

This clone appeared a single time. This sequence joins TRBV28 and TRBJ1-4; weak D call: TRBD1 (5 bases). Trimming took 1 base from V and 4 from J, leaving 13 bases between them. The germline V gene encodes CDR1 MDHEN and CDR2 SYDVKM. This CDR3 is built from 16 residues. Here the CDR3 reads CASSLFQGVGNEKLFF. For the CDR3, the DNA is TGTGCCAGCAGTTTATTCCAGGGAGTGGGTAATGAAAAACTGTTTTTT.

This sequence joins TRBV5-4 and TRBJ2-1; 7 bases are shared with TRBD1. This CDR3 spans 15 amino acids. The J segment lost 8 bases and the V segment lost 6 bases, leaving 14 bases of the junction unmatched. Germline CDR1 and CDR2: SGHNT and YYREEE (reference sequence). The DNA for the CDR3 is TGTGCCAGCACCGGATTGCGAACAGGGGTATATGAGCAGTTCTTC. Its translation is CASTGLRTGVYEQFF.

The chain carries TRBV28 and TRBJ1-2; D uncertain. The CDR3 has 18 residues. V was shortened by 6 bases and J by 0 bases, with 23 bases between the two germline ends. Germline-derived CDR1 and CDR2 are MDHEN and SYDVKM. CDR3 in amino acids: CASSPGYDDLGANYGYTF. In nucleotides, the CDR3 is TGTGCCAGCAGCCCCGGATACGACGATCTTGGGGCTAACTATGGCTACACCTTC.

The sample holds one count of this clone. J is TRBJ2-1 and V is TRBV5-8; no reliable D call. The CDR3 runs 15 residues. CDR1 and CDR2 (germline): SGHTS, YDEGEE. With 0 bases removed from V and 0 bases from J, the gap between germline ends came to 7 bases. Here the CDR3 reads CASSLDGSSYNEQFF. The CDR3 nucleotides are TGTGCCAGCAGCTTGGACGGTAGCTCCTACAATGAGCAGTTCTTC.